This TCR beta chain was identified during a study of vaccination and CD4 T cells after COVID-19. The treatment here: roughly 10-day PBMC culture with coronavirus spike peptide pools or control peptides (ViraFEST assay). An unexposed donor provided the CD4+ T cells, which were collected before the COVID-19 pandemic (2011-2018). This clonotype was seen a handful of times. Its cognate antigen is unknown. Sequenced with the Oncomine TCR Beta short-read assay was DNA taken from cultured CD4+ T cells. TCRdb processed the PCR reads anew with MiXCR; each CDR3 protein has one entry. The sample lists roughly 9,200 distinct CDR3 sequences; 34% were seen once. This TCR came from a human donor in good health. The sample comprised CD4+ T cells from blood, cultured in vitro.

CDR3 DNA: TGTGCCAGCAGCGACAGGTTTAACACCGGGGAGCTGTTTTTT. Its protein product is CASSDRFNTGELFF. The V gene is TRBV27, the J gene TRBJ2-2, with D maybe TRBD1 (6 bases). The V gene's germline CDR1 is MNHEY and CDR2 SMNVEV (reference sequence). The CDR3 runs to 14 residues. V lost 6 bases and J 2 bases, leaving 10 bases between the germline ends.